Listed below are T cell receptor beta chains from one sample, sequenced in a study of shared clonotypes between healthy human individuals. The protocol was immunoSEQ multiplex PCR, while the TCRdb copy is restricted to in-frame clones and leaves out a portion. Of about 1,900,000 clones listed, around 96% were seen once; the top ten hold approximately 1%. Sequenced sample: naive CD8+ T cells sorted from blood. These receptors were taken from a man younger than 35 in good health. Each CDR3 is given with its conserved first and last residue. The D gene is left open where the match is weak. Only some rows state a clone size, as once, few, many or a class for expanded clones.

clone size	V gene	D gene	J gene	CDR3 protein	CDR3 DNA
-	TRBV27	-	TRBJ2-4	CASRPLAMGAKNIQYF	TGTGCCAGCAGACCCCTCGCCATGGGCGCCAAAAACATTCAGTACTTC
-	TRBV25-1	-	TRBJ1-4	CASRGDTDEKLFF	TGTGCCAGCAGGGGGGACACGGATGAAAAACTGTTTTTT
-	TRBV18	TRBD1	TRBJ1-6	CASSPITGTGAPLHF	TGTGCCAGCTCACCAATTACCGGGACAGGGGCTCCCCTCCACTTT
-	TRBV13	-	TRBJ2-7	CASSLAGTYPTEQYF	TGTGCCAGCAGCCTAGCAGGGACCTACCCTACCGAGCAGTACTTC
-	TRBV9	-	TRBJ2-2	CASSVTTSGELFF	TGTGCCAGCAGCGTAACGACAAGCGGGGAGCTGTTTTTT
few	TRBV5-6	-	TRBJ1-2	CASSLGGAGYTF	TGTGCCAGCAGCTTGGGAGGGGCTGGCTACACCTTC
-	TRBV27	TRBD1	TRBJ2-1	CASSGGTGAYNEQFF	TGTGCCAGCAGTGGCGGGACAGGGGCCTACAATGAGCAGTTCTTC
-	TRBV6-5	TRBD1	TRBJ2-7	CASSLTGTYEQYF	TGTGCCAGCAGTTTGACAGGGACCTACGAGCAGTACTTC
-	TRBV7-9	-	TRBJ2-3	CASSFEMIWGTDTQYF	TGTGCCAGCAGCTTTGAGATGATTTGGGGCACAGATACGCAGTATTTT
-	TRBV27	-	TRBJ2-5	CASSWLGTLKETQYF	TGTGCCAGCAGTTGGCTCGGGACTCTAAAAGAGACCCAGTACTTC
-	TRBV10-3	-	TRBJ2-5	CAISVPGSETQYF	TGTGCCATCAGTGTTCCAGGGTCGGAGACCCAGTACTTC
-	TRBV5-6	-	TRBJ2-7	CASSSSYEQYF	TGTGCCAGCAGCTCGTCCTACGAGCAGTACTTC
-	TRBV7-9	TRBD1	TRBJ1-2	CASITGDSNPYGYTF	TGTGCCAGCATCACAGGGGACTCAAACCCCTATGGCTACACCTTC
-	TRBV27	-	TRBJ2-5	CASSSMPVNLQETQYF	TGTGCCAGCAGTTCGATGCCAGTAAATCTACAAGAGACCCAGTACTTC
-	TRBV29-1	TRBD1	TRBJ2-7	CSVVGGTGAYEQYF	TGCAGCGTTGTGGGGGGGACAGGGGCCTACGAGCAGTACTTC
-	TRBV13	-	TRBJ2-5	CASSQEGLETQYF	TGTGCCAGCAGCCAGGAGGGTTTGGAGACCCAGTACTTC
-	TRBV7-9	-	TRBJ1-2	CASSSEAVYGYTF	TGTGCCAGCAGCTCCGAGGCCGTCTATGGCTACACCTTC
-	TRBV7-6	TRBD1	TRBJ1-2	CATGEGTGLYGYTF	TGTGCCACCGGGGAGGGGACAGGGCTTTATGGCTACACCTTC
-	TRBV10-3	-	TRBJ2-2	CAISPGGADTGELFF	TGTGCCATCAGTCCTGGGGGGGCAGACACCGGGGAGCTGTTTTTT
-	TRBV29-1	TRBD1	TRBJ2-2	CSVAGTGEGTGELFF	TGCAGCGTTGCGGGGACAGGGGAGGGGACCGGGGAGCTGTTTTTT